The following is a T cell receptor (beta chain) sequence with its context. The table came from immunoSEQ multiplex PCR; TCRdb's copy has only in-frame clones and leaves some out. The sample carries about 210,000 clones, 84% recorded once. Enrolled during active infection, Seattle patients were then followed longitudinally. This sample is part of a study of blood T cell repertoires in COVID-19. The CDR3 length is 14 residues. Germline V lookup: CDR1 SGHTA, CDR2 FQGNSA. Trimming at V came to 5 bases and at J to 3 bases, leaving 6 bases not matched to a gene. The source is a woman of 80 years or more with COVID-19, enrolled during active disease. Input material: peripheral blood. V is TRBV7-2 and J is TRBJ2-7; 8 nucleotides match TRBD1. The CDR3 loop reads CASSGPDRDYEQYF. CDR3 nucleotides: TGTGCCAGCAGCGGACCGGACAGGGACTACGAGCAGTACTTC.